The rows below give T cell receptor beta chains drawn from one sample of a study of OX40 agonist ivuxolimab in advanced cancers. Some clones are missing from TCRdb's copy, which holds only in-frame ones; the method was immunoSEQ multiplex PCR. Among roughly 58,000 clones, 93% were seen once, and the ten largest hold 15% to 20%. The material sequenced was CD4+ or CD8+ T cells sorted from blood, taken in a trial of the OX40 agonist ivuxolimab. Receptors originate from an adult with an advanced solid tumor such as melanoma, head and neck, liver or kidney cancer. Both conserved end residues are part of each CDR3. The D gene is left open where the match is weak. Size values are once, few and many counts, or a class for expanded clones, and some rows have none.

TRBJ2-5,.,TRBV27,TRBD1,CASGDRGVETQYF,TGTGCCAGCGGAGACAGGGGGGTAGAGACCCAGTACTTC
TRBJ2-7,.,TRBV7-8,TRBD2,CASSLNGRADEQYF,TGTGCCAGCAGCTTAAATGGGAGGGCCGACGAGCAGTACTTC
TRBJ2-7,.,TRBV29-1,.,CSRREGLSYEQYF,TGCAGCCGCAGGGAAGGATTGTCCTACGAGCAGTACTTC
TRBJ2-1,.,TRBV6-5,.,CASSYFGREDYNEQFF,TGTGCCAGCAGTTACTTTGGGCGGGAAGACTACAATGAGCAGTTCTTC
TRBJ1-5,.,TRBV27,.,CASSSYSNQPQHF,TGTGCCAGCAGTTCCTATAGCAATCAGCCCCAGCATTTT
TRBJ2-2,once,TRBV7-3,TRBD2,CASSLSGSGTGELFF,TGTGCCAGCAGCCTTAGCGGGAGTGGTACCGGGGAGCTGTTTTTT
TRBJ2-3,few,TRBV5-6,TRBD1,CASSYGQVNTDTQYF,TGTGCCAGCAGCTACGGACAGGTGAACACAGATACGCAGTATTTT
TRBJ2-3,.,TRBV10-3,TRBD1,CAIRKQGNTDTQYF,TGTGCCATCAGGAAACAGGGGAACACAGATACGCAGTATTTT
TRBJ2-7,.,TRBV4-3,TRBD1,CASSQDQGALGYEQYF,TGCGCCAGCAGCCAAGATCAGGGGGCCCTGGGATACGAGCAGTACTTC
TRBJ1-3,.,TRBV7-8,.,CASTDVSYDTIYF,TGTGCCAGTACGGACGTATCTTATGACACCATATATTTT
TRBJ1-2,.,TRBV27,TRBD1,CASSLSTGGLYGYTF,TGTGCCAGCAGTTTATCTACAGGGGGCCTCTATGGCTACACCTTC
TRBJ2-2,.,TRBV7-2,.,CASSFPFPYTGELFF,TGTGCCAGCAGCTTCCCCTTCCCTTACACCGGGGAGCTGTTTTTT
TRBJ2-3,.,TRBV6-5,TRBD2,CASNPAGGYQDTQYF,TGTGCCAGCAATCCAGCGGGAGGATATCAGGATACGCAGTATTTT
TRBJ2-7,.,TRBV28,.,CASSFRGSSYEQYF,TGTGCCAGCAGCTTCAGGGGTTCCTCCTACGAGCAGTACTTC
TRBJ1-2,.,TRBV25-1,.,CASSDRGFYGYTF,TGTGCCAGCAGTGATAGAGGGTTCTATGGCTACACCTTC
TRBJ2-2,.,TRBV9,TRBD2,CASSVPQGLAGGPRTGELFF,TGTGCCAGCAGCGTACCACAAGGACTAGCGGGAGGGCCGCGCACCGGGGAGCTGTTTTTT
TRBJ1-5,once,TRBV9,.,CASSVGGNSNQPQHF,TGTGCCAGCAGCGTAGGCGGGAATAGCAATCAGCCCCAGCATTTT
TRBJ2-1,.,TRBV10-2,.,CASSELGADEQFF,TGCGCCAGCAGTGAGCTTGGGGCCGATGAGCAGTTCTTC
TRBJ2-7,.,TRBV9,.,CASSPGTGTYEQYF,TGTGCCAGCAGCCCAGGGACTGGCACCTACGAGCAGTACTTC
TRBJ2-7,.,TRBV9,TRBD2,CASSVGPGEGTYEQYF,TGTGCCAGCAGCGTAGGCCCGGGGGAGGGTACCTACGAGCAGTACTTC
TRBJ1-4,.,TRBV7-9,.,CASSLGRSEINEKLFF,TGTGCCAGCAGCTTAGGTCGGTCAGAAATAAATGAAAAACTGTTTTTT
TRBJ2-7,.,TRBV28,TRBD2,CASSPGLAYSYEQYF,TGTGCCAGCAGCCCAGGACTAGCCTACTCCTACGAGCAGTACTTC
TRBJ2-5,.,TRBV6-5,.,CASTRGETQYF,TGTGCCAGCACCCGGGGGGAGACCCAGTACTTC
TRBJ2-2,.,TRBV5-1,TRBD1,CASRRVKTGGDTGELFF,TGCGCCAGCAGGAGGGTGAAGACAGGGGGTGACACCGGGGAGCTGTTTTTT
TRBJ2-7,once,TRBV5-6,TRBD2,CASRPGLAGGIYEQYF,TGTGCCAGCAGGCCCGGCCTAGCGGGAGGAATCTACGAGCAGTACTTC
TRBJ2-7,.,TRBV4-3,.,CASSQGGRNEQYF,TGCGCCAGCAGCCAAGGGGGACGGAACGAGCAGTACTTC
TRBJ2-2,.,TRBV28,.,CASSLSTGELFF,TGTGCCAGCAGTTTAAGCACCGGGGAGCTGTTTTTT
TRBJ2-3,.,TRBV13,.,CASQGLRTPKSTDTQYF,TGTGCCAGCCAGGGGTTGAGGACCCCAAAAAGCACAGATACGCAGTATTTT
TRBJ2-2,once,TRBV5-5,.,CASSLRLTNTGELFF,TGTGCCAGCAGCTTGAGGCTTACGAACACCGGGGAGCTGTTTTTT
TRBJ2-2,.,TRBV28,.,CASSFLEPGRTGELFF,TGTGCCAGCAGTTTTCTGGAACCGGGCCGGACCGGGGAGCTGTTTTTT
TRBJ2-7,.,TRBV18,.,CASSPTGGRDEQYF,TGTGCCAGCTCACCGACAGGTGGGCGGGACGAGCAGTACTTC
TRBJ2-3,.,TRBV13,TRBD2,CASSLAGLAGSLDTQYF,TGTGCCAGCAGCTTAGCGGGACTAGCGGGGAGTTTAGATACGCAGTATTTT
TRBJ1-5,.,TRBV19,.,CASSSGVNGNQPQHF,TGTGCCAGTAGTTCGGGGGTGAATGGTAATCAGCCCCAGCATTTT
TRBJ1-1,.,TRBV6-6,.,CASSYRVVLEAFF,TGTGCCAGCAGTTACCGGGTGGTTCTTGAAGCTTTCTTT
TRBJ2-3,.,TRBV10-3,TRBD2,CATAWITSGRPDTQYF,TGTGCCACCGCCTGGATTACTAGCGGGAGGCCAGATACGCAGTATTTT
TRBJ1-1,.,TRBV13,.,CASSLRMNTEAFF,TGTGCCAGCAGCTTAAGGATGAACACTGAAGCTTTCTTT
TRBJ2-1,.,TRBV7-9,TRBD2,CASSPGLAGGEQFF,TGTGCCAGCAGCCCGGGACTAGCGGGCGGCGAGCAGTTCTTC
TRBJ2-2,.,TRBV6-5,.,CASSYSGDPNTGELFF,TGTGCCAGCAGTTACTCGGGAGATCCGAACACCGGGGAGCTGTTTTTT
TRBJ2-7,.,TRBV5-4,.,CASSTREDEQYF,TGTGCCAGCAGCACCAGGGAGGACGAGCAGTACTTC
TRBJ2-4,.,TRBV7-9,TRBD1,CASSLASGTVAKNIQYF,TGTGCCAGCAGCTTAGCGTCTGGGACAGTAGCCAAAAACATTCAGTACTTC
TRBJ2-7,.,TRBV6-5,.,CASSPYGLGLEQYF,TGTGCCAGCAGTCCGTACGGACTGGGTTTGGAGCAGTACTTC
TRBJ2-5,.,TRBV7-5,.,CARSLMTAQETQYF,TGTGCCAGAAGCTTAATGACAGCCCAAGAGACCCAGTACTTC
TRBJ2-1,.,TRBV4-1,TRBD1,CASSQDNRGHGEQFF,TGCGCCAGCAGCCAAGATAACAGGGGGCATGGTGAGCAGTTCTTC